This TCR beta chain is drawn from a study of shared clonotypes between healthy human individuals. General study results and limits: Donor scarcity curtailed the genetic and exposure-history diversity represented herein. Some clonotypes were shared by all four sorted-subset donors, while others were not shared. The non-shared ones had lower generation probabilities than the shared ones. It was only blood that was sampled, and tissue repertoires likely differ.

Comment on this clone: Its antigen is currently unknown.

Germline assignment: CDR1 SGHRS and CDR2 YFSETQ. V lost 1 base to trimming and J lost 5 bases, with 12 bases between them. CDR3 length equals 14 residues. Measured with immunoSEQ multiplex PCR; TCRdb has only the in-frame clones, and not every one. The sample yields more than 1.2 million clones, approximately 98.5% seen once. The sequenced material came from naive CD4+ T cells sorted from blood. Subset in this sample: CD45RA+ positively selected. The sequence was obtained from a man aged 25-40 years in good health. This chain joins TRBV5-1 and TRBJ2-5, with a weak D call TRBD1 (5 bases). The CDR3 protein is CASSLNPGSETQYF. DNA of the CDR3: TGCGCCAGCAGCTTGAATCCAGGGTCGGAGACCCAGTACTTC.